Shown below are 5 T cell receptor beta chains from a single sample sequenced in a study of technical replicates of blood from a handful of donors. Profiled with immunoSEQ multiplex PCR; TCRdb holds only in-frame clones, not every one. The data hold 50,000 to 70,000 clones, with about 95% observed a single time. Sequencing used PBMCs. The receptor source for this set is a human donor in good health. Some clones in this sample may be carry-over from other donors' samples.

The chain combines TRBV27 with TRBJ1-1; a weak D match, TRBD1 (6 bases). The CDR3 spans 15 residues. Trimming stripped 5 bases from V and 1 base from J, with 14 bases between. Germline CDR1 is MNHEY and CDR2 is SMNVEV (reference sequence). The CDR3 sequence: CASSSRDTRNTEAFF. CDR3 coding DNA: TGTGCCAGCAGTAGCCGGGACACCCGGAACACTGAAGCTTTCTTT.

This CDR3 reads CASSQISGYEQYF. For the CDR3, the DNA is TGCGCCAGCAGCCAGATTAGCGGCTACGAGCAGTACTTC. The chain couples TRBV4-3 to TRBJ2-7; tentatively, D is TRBD2 (6 bases). Germline CDR1 reads LGHNA; CDR2 reads YSLEER. CDR3 length: 13 amino acids. V gave up 3 bases and J gave up 3 bases, with 9 bases separating them.

The chain is built from TRBV5-4 and TRBJ2-3, with 9 bases matching TRBD1. Germline V gene sequence: CDR1 SGHNT, CDR2 YYREEE (reference sequence). V lost 5 bases to trimming and J lost 4 bases; unmatched junction nucleotides: 8. This CDR3 is built from 15 residues. The CDR3 DNA follows: TGTGCCAGCAGTTGGACAGGGGAGTACTCAGATACGCAGTATTTT. Protein product: CASSWTGEYSDTQYF.

By share, this clone ranks as medium-sized. V is TRBV11-2 and J is TRBJ1-6; no definite D call. Trimming pared 5 bases from V and 1 base from J, leaving 15 bases between. The CDR3 loop spans 17 amino acids. Per germline, CDR1 SGHAT and CDR2 FQNNGV. The CDR3 protein is CASSPPLERSYNSPLHF. The CDR3 DNA follows: TGTGCCAGCAGCCCCCCCTTAGAACGATCCTATAATTCACCCCTCCACTTT.

J is TRBJ2-2 and V is TRBV7-7; D not resolved. Germline CDR1 SSHAT, CDR2 FNYEAQ (reference sequence). The CDR3 consists of 13 residues. V gave up 5 bases and J gave up 7 bases, with 11 bases separating them. The CDR3 here is CASSPTRNGELFF. CDR3 DNA: TGTGCCAGCAGCCCAACGAGGAACGGGGAGCTGTTTTTT. Using reference TRBV7-7 and TRBJ2-2 for the parts outside the CDR3, the full variable domain is GAGVSQSPRYKVTKRGQDVTLRCDPISSHATLYWYQQALGQGPEFLTYFNYEAQPDKSGLPSDRFSAERPEGSISTLTIQRTEQRDSAMYRCASSPTRNGELFFGEGSRLTVL.